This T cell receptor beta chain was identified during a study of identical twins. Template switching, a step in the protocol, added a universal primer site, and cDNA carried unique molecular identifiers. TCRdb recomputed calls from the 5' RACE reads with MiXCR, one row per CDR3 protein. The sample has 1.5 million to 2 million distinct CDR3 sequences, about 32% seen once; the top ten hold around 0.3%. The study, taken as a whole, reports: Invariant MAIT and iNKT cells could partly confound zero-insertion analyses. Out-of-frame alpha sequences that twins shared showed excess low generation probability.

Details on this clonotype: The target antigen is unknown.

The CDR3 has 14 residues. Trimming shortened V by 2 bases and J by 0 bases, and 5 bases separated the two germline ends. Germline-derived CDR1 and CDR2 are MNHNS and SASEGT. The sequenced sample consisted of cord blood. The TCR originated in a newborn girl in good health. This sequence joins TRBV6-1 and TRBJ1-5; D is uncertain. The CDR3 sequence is CASSESLSNQPQHF. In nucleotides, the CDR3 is TGTGCCAGCAGTGAATCCCTTAGCAATCAGCCCCAGCATTTT.